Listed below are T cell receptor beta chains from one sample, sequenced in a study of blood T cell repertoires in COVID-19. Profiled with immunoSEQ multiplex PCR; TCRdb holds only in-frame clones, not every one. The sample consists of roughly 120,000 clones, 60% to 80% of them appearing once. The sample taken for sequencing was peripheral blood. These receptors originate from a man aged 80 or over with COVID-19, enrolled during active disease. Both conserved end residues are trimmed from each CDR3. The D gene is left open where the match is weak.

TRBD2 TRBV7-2 ASSLGGAGGGYEQF
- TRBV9 ASSQFSRGNEQY
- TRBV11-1 ASSPGRTNQETQY
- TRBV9 ASSVGDYEQY
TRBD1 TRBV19 ASSTTGGYEQY
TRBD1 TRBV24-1 ATSDPRGSQGGTDTQY
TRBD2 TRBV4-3 ASSQDRLGSGRERQNEQF
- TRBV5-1 ASSLWSGNTEAF
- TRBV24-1 ATSDSYEQY
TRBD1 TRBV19 ASSIRDREEAGYT
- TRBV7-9 ASSYGQNSEAF
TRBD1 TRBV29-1 SVDHRGNTEAF
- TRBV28 ASSLQGKSVLH
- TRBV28 ASSLSQAPGFNYGYT